The clone carrying this T cell receptor (beta chain) has just a few counts. Its matching antigen is unknown. The sample is drawn from a study of radiotherapy plus CTLA-4 blockade in lung cancer. Study at large: Among all patients, around 19% showed objective responses, while roughly 34% had disease control.

Repertoires were generated with immunoSEQ multiplex PCR, while TCRdb's copy carries only in-frame clones and drops some. The sample holds about 44,000 clones, approximately 80% seen once. Study findings and constraints: Researchers report tumor-derived TCR clones expanding in blood after radiotherapy plus ipilimumab.

The CDR3 has 15 residues. In germline, CDR1 is GTSNPN, CDR2 SVGIG (reference sequence). V dropped 4 bases and J dropped 5; count of bases not matched to a gene: 8. Chemo-refractory metastatic non-small-cell lung cancer patients were treated with focal radiation plus CTLA-4 blockade with ipilimumab. The genes are TRBV30 and TRBJ1-6, with TRBD1 identical over 7 bases. This material consisted of peripheral blood, taken from a patient treated with radiotherapy plus ipilimumab. The source is a human donor with non-small cell lung cancer whose response to radiotherapy plus ipilimumab could not be evaluated. CDR3 DNA: TGTGCCTGGAAGAGCCGGGACAGAGATAATTCACCCCTCCACTTT. Translated: CAWKSRDRDNSPLHF. The whole variable domain, remainder taken from reference TRBV30 and TRBJ1-6, is SQTIHQWPATLVQPVGSPLSLECTVEGTSNPNLYWYRQAAGRGLQLLFYSVGIGQISSEVPQNLSASRPQDRQFILSSKKLLLSDSGFYLCAWKSRDRDNSPLHFGNGTRLTVT.